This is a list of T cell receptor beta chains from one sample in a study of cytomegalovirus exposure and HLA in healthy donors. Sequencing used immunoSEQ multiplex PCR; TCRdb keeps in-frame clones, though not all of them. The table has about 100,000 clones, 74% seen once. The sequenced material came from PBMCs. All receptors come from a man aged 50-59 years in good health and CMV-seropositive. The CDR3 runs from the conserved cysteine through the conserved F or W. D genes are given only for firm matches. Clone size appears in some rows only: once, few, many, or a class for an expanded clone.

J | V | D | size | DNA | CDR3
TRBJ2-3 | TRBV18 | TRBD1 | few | TGTGCCAGCTCACCCATTGGACAGGGTGATCTAACAGATACGCAGTATTTT | CASSPIGQGDLTDTQYF
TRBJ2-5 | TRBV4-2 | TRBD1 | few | TGTGCCAGCAGCCAAGAGGACAGGAACCAAGAGACCCAGTACTTC | CASSQEDRNQETQYF
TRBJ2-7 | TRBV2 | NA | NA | TGTGCCAGCAGTGAAAGGCGGGGGCCCTACGAGCAGTACTTC | CASSERRGPYEQYF
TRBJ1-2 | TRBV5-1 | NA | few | TGCGCCAGCAGCTACGAAACAGGGTTGGATGGCTACACCTTC | CASSYETGLDGYTF
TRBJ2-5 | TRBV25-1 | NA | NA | TGTGCCAGCAGTGATTTGGGGGCCAGGGAGACCCAGTACTTC | CASSDLGARETQYF
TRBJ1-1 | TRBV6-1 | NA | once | TGTGCCAGCAGGGATCAGGAAAAGAACACTGAAGCTTTCTTT | CASRDQEKNTEAFF
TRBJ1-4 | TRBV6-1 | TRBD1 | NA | TGTGCCAGCGGCTTCCAGGGGGCGCCTAATGAAAAACTGTTTTTT | CASGFQGAPNEKLFF
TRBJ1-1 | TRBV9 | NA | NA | TGTGCCAGCAGCGTAGCAACAGGCAGACTGGAAGAAGCTTTCTTT | CASSVATGRLEEAFF
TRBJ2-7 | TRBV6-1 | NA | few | TGTGCCAGCACACAGGGTAGCTTCTACGAGCAGTACTTC | CASTQGSFYEQYF
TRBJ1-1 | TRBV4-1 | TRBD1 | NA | TGCGCCAGCAGCTCCCCCCGCGGGACAGTGAACACTGAAGCTTTCTTT | CASSSPRGTVNTEAFF
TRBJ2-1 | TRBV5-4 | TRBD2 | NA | TGTGCCAGCAGCGAAGCGGGGGCACGGCAGTTCTTC | CASSEAGARQFF
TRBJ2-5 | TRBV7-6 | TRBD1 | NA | TGTGCCAGCAGCTCCCGGACAGGGAGGGAGACCCAGTACTTC | CASSSRTGRETQYF
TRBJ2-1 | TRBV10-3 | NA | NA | TGTGCCATCAGCCCCGACAGGACCAATGAGCAGTTCTTC | CAISPDRTNEQFF
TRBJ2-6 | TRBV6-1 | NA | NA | TGTGCCAGCAGTGAGACACTTACAGGGTCCGGGGCCAACGTCCTGACTTTC | CASSETLTGSGANVLTF
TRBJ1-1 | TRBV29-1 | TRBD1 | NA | TGCAGCGTTGAAGAAGGGACAGCTGAAGCTTTCTTT | CSVEEGTAEAFF
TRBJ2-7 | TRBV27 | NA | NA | TGTGCCAGCAGTTTATCGCAGGGGAACTACGAGCAGTACTTC | CASSLSQGNYEQYF
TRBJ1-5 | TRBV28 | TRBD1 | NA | TGTGCCAGCAGTTTCCCAAGACAGGGGATAAATTTT | CASSFPRQGINF
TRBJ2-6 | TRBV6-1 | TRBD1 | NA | TGTGCCAGCAGTGAGGCAGACAGGGCTGGGGCCAACGTCCTGACTTTC | CASSEADRAGANVLTF
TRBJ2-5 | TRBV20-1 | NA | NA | TGCAGTGCCCAACATCAAGAGACCCAGTACTTC | CSAQHQETQYF